Listed below are T cell receptor beta chains from one sample, sequenced in a study of blood T cell repertoires in COVID-19. Clones were read by immunoSEQ multiplex PCR, and TCRdb kept only the in-frame ones, dropping some. The sample has hundreds of thousands of clones; roughly 88% are singletons. Sequencing was done on a sample of PBMCs or T cells enriched from blood (not recorded which). These receptors came from a woman aged 25 to 39 who had recovered from COVID-19. CDR3s leave out the opening cysteine and the closing phenylalanine or tryptophan. A D gene is named only where the DNA matches it firmly.

V,D,J,CDR3
TRBV18,TRBD1,TRBJ1-1,ASSQDRDEAF
TRBV7-3,TRBD2,TRBJ2-6,ASSLSAGGISGANVLT
TRBV30,TRBD1,TRBJ1-2,ACPGQGQNYGYT
TRBV27,.,TRBJ1-1,ASSFWGETEAF
TRBV28,TRBD1,TRBJ1-2,ASRRGRGQSYGYT
TRBV30,.,TRBJ2-1,AWSERDNEQF
TRBV5-1,TRBD1,TRBJ2-7,ASSLTGTGTYEQY
TRBV13,TRBD1,TRBJ2-6,ASSHYTGTGHSGANVLT
TRBV7-9,.,TRBJ2-5,ASSFDRQETQY
TRBV6-5,TRBD2,TRBJ2-4,ARQGTAGGRIQY
TRBV5-1,TRBD1,TRBJ1-2,ASSNPPGQGFSYT
TRBV27,TRBD2,TRBJ2-3,ASNTVLAPLSTDTQY
TRBV18,TRBD2,TRBJ2-3,ASSPLTAGAYTDTQY
TRBV28,.,TRBJ1-4,ASSLLGSDRTINEKLF
TRBV19,.,TRBJ1-1,ASAGQGPEAF
TRBV28,.,TRBJ1-4,ASSQNEKLF
TRBV6-2/TRBV6-3,.,TRBJ2-3,ASSFEGQSTDTQY
TRBV9,.,TRBJ2-3,ASSVDGYTDTQY
TRBV5-4,.,TRBJ1-1,ASSSAAWGDTEAF
TRBV4-1,.,TRBJ2-2,ASSDKENTGELF
TRBV18,TRBD1,TRBJ1-2,ASSPDRGREGYT
TRBV9,TRBD1,TRBJ2-7,ASSPETTGGSYEQY
TRBV28,.,TRBJ2-7,ASSSRQAYEQY
TRBV28,TRBD1,TRBJ1-4,ASRGTGEGIGEKLF
TRBV28,.,TRBJ1-1,ASSLISRRLEAF
TRBV7-2,.,TRBJ2-4,ASSLGPAVVQQY
TRBV28,TRBD2,TRBJ2-4,ASSFPGGALAKNIQY
TRBV5-4,.,TRBJ2-7,ASSWGPRYEQY
TRBV5-1,.,TRBJ2-1,ASSEGLSRNEQF
TRBV10-3,TRBD1,TRBJ1-5,AISESGQVAQPQH
TRBV7-3,TRBD1,TRBJ2-7,ASSPTGAYEQY
TRBV7-2,.,TRBJ2-5,ASSLVAAGRQETQY
TRBV5-1,.,TRBJ1-2,ASSLGGLSPPTSGYT
TRBV9,TRBD1,TRBJ1-1,ASSAGTVLKNTEAF
TRBV3-1/TRBV3-2,TRBD1,TRBJ1-2,ASSLLDRSEGYT
TRBV28,TRBD1,TRBJ1-5,ASSSGQGANQPQH
TRBV5-4,.,TRBJ2-3,ATYLWGPNTDTQY
TRBV5-6,.,TRBJ2-3,ASSLGWEPDTQY
TRBV5-6,.,TRBJ2-7,ASSLGQYYEQY
TRBV2,.,TRBJ2-2,ASRTGPNTGELF
TRBV13,.,TRBJ1-2,ASSLEISRGGYT
TRBV28,.,TRBJ1-6,ASSFGSGPLH
TRBV6-1,TRBD1,TRBJ2-5,ASSEVDRVGETQY
TRBV2,TRBD1,TRBJ1-3,ASSEAVTGTPGNTIY
TRBV29-1,.,TRBJ2-3,SVPEGSFTDTQY
TRBV7-2,.,TRBJ1-3,ASSSTWTTGYAGNTIY
TRBV7-9,.,TRBJ1-5,ASSLGGWVDQPQH
TRBV12-2,.,TRBJ2-7,ASRPKSGDPYEQY
TRBV29-1,TRBD2,TRBJ2-1,SVASGGAGDEQF
TRBV5-1,.,TRBJ1-5,ASSIDPARRPQH
TRBV9,.,TRBJ1-3,ASSVHGGDPTSGNTIY
TRBV2,.,TRBJ1-1,ASLVRFEAF
TRBV19,TRBD2,TRBJ2-1,ASSEAYGLAGISSYNEQF
TRBV3-1/TRBV3-2,TRBD2,TRBJ2-3,ASSPLGLAGGDTQY
TRBV5-1,.,TRBJ2-5,ASSTSGGPQETQY
TRBV19,.,TRBJ1-2,ASSPLGASPWYYGYT
TRBV19,TRBD1,TRBJ1-2,ASSPPGTGARNYGYT
TRBV4-2,TRBD2,TRBJ2-3,ASSQDSLAGNTDTQY
TRBV7-6,.,TRBJ1-1,ASTPDRLGGRMGEAF